The 32 T cell receptor beta chains listed next were all sequenced from one sample in a study of T cell clonality in common variable immunodeficiency. Points from the study as a whole: Fewer deletions and N-nucleotide insertions were reportedly seen in common variable immunodeficiency TCR beta sequences.

Data came from immunoSEQ multiplex PCR; TCRdb stores just in-frame clones and leaves some out. The sample has about 19,000 clones, none seen only once. Their specific antigens are unknown. Material: peripheral blood mononuclear cells. The receptors come from a human donor with common variable immunodeficiency.

This clone was seen ten or more times. From the germline J gene comes the end of the CDR3, since the read stops 3 residues before it. This chain uses TRBV5-4 with TRBJ2-1, with 7 bases aligning to TRBD1. CDR1 and CDR2 from the germline V gene are SGHNT and YYREEE (reference sequence). Trimming cost V 2 bases and J 5 bases; bases outside gene matches: 7. This CDR3 contains 15 residues. CDR3 DNA (partial): TGTGCCAGCAGCTTTGGGCAGGGGGAACACAATGAG. Translation: CASSFGQGEHNE. The CDR3 in its entirety is CASSFGQGEHNEQFF. Drawing the rest from reference TRBV5-4 and TRBJ2-1, the complete variable domain is ETGVTQSPTHLIKTRGQQVTLRCSSQSGHNTVSWYQQALGQGPQFIFQYYREEENGRGNFPPRFSGLQFPNYSSELNVNALELDDSALYLCASSFGQGEHNEQFFGPGTRLTVL.

CDR3 bases read: TGTGCCAGCAGCGGGGACAGGGTTGCGGAGACC. Its protein product is CASSGDRVAET. Given in full, the CDR3 is CASSGDRVAETQYF. The gene calls are TRBV7-2 and TRBJ2-5, with 9 bases lining up with TRBD1. The read gets to within 3 residues of the CDR3 end, and the germline J gene fills in the rest. The CDR3 loop spans 14 amino acids. With V trimmed by 5 bases and J by 5 bases, 6 bases remained unmatched. The germline CDR1 and CDR2 sequences are SGHTA and FQGNSA.

The CDR3 sequence: CASSPGTNEKLFF. The covered CDR3 bases are TGTGCCAGCTCTCCCGGGACAAACGAAAAA. The gene calls are TRBV18 and TRBJ1-4; D is perhaps TRBD1 (6 bases). The CDR3 end is not reached by the read, which stops 3 residues before it; the germline J gene fills it in. Germline V lookup: CDR1 KGHSH, CDR2 LQKENI. The CDR3 extends over 13 amino acids. The V and J ends lost 6 bases and 8 bases respectively, with 13 bases between them.

Concerning this clone: The CDR3 end lies 3 residues beyond the end of the read and is filled in from the germline J gene. The V call is TRBV6-1, the J call TRBJ2-7; 7 bases align to TRBD1. Germline CDR1 and CDR2: MNHNS and SASEGT. The junction had 6 bases not matched to a gene; V was cut back by 4 bases and J by 6 bases. The CDR3 runs to 13 residues. CDR3 loop: CASSGQGRSEQYF. The CDR3 bases that were read are TGTGCCAGCAGTGGACAGGGAAGATCCGAG.

This clone was seen at least ten times. Read coverage stops 3 residues before the CDR3 terminus; the germline J gene supplies the remainder. V is TRBV5-1 and J is TRBJ2-5; 11 positions agree with TRBD1. Germline V CDR1 and CDR2: SGHRS, YFSETQ. The CDR3 is 15 amino acids. The V gene end was trimmed by 0 bases and the J gene end by 4 bases; junction bases not matched to a gene: 2. The CDR3 sequence: CASSLAGTGGETQYF. CDR3 bases read: TGCGCCAGCAGCTTGGCGGGGACAGGGGGAGAGACC.

Comment on this clone: The read stops 3 residues short of the end of the CDR3; the missing end is completed from the germline J gene. The chain is built from TRBV7-2 and TRBJ1-6; D is possibly TRBD1 (5 bases). The V and J ends lost 3 bases and 7 bases respectively, with 13 bases between them. The germline V gene has CDR1 SGHTA and CDR2 FQGNSA. The CDR3 is 15 amino acids. The sequenced part of the CDR3 DNA is TGTGCCAGCAGCTTCACTGGGACTTCGAATTCACCC. The encoded protein is CASSFTGTSNSP. The entire CDR3 sequence reads CASSFTGTSNSPLHF.

For this clone: The sequenced fragment ends 3 residues before the CDR3 boundary, so the rest is inferred from the germline J gene. The rearrangement uses TRBV18 and TRBJ1-2, with no clear D. The CDR3 runs to 15 residues. CDR1 is KGHSH, CDR2 LQKENI, per germline. V was pared by 0 bases and J by 0 bases, with 8 bases between. The sequenced CDR3 bases are TGTGCCAGCTCACCACCGGTAGACTCTAACTATGGC. Its protein is CASSPPVDSNYG. The whole CDR3 is CASSPPVDSNYGYTF.

As regards this clone: The CDR3 extends 3 residues past the end of the read, so its final part is completed from the germline J gene. V usage is TRBV7-2 and J usage is TRBJ1-2; possible D gene TRBD1, 5 bases. Between the trimmed V and J ends, which lost 1 base and 4 bases, there was a span of 10 bases. The CDR3 length is 14 residues. The germline V gene has CDR1 SGHTA and CDR2 FQGNSA. The CDR3 DNA, read in part, is TGTGCCAGCAGCTTAGGGAGGGGCCCCTATGGC. As protein: CASSLGRGPYG. The full CDR3 sequence reads CASSLGRGPYGYTF. The full variable domain, rest sourced from reference TRBV7-2 and TRBJ1-2, is GAGVSQSPSNKVTEKGKDVELRCDPISGHTALYWYRQSLGQGLEFLIYFQGNSAPDKSGLPSDRFSAERTGGSVSTLTIQRTQQEDSAVYLCASSLGRGPYGYTFGSGTRLTVV.

At least ten counts were recorded for this clone. The read falls 3 residues short of the CDR3 end, and the missing part is taken from the germline J gene. This sequence joins TRBV5-6 and TRBJ2-5; the match to TRBD1 covers 9 bases. The V and J ends lost 2 bases and 5 bases, in that order; junction bases with no gene match: 4. Looked up from germline, CDR1 is SGHDT and CDR2 is YYEEEE. This CDR3 spans 14 amino acids. The CDR3 loop is CASSLTGGAETQYF. The CDR3 bases that were read are TGTGCCAGCAGCTTAACAGGGGGCGCGGAGACC.

There are a few counts of this clone. The read terminates 3 residues before the CDR3 end, so the remaining end is supplied by the germline J gene. The genes are TRBV19 and TRBJ2-2; TRBD2 matches at 10 bases. CDR1 and CDR2 (germline): LNHDA, SQIVND (reference sequence). V lost 9 bases and J lost 6; bases outside the gene matches: 13. The CDR3 spans 16 residues. The CDR3 loop is CASRTGTSARAGELFF. The CDR3 DNA, read in part, is TGTGCCAGCAGGACAGGGACTAGCGCGAGGGCCGGGGAG.

This clone was detected a few times. The read is 3 residues too short to cover the CDR3 end, so that end is filled in from the germline J gene. V usage is TRBV19 and J usage is TRBJ2-7; D remains unclear. Germline CDR1 reads LNHDA; CDR2 reads SQIVND (reference sequence). This CDR3 spans 16 amino acids. Trimming left V 1 base short and J 4 bases short, with 17 bases between. CDR3 in amino acids: CASSIVGGTSIYEQYF. The sequenced part of the CDR3 DNA is TGTGCCAGTAGTATAGTAGGCGGTACGTCGATTTACGAG.

A remark on this clone: Read data end 3 residues before the CDR3 end; the end is taken from the germline J gene. The V and J genes are TRBV19 and TRBJ2-6; D may be TRBD1 (5 bases). The V and J ends lost 5 bases and 1 base respectively, with 9 bases between them. The CDR3 loop spans 15 amino acids. Germline CDR1 LNHDA, CDR2 SQIVND (reference sequence). The sequenced CDR3 bases are TGTGCCAGTAGTGTCGACAGTTCTGGGGCCAACGTC. It is translated as CASSVDSSGANV. The full CDR3 is CASSVDSSGANVLTF. Drawing the rest from reference TRBV19 and TRBJ2-6, the complete variable domain is DGGITQSPKYLFRKEGQNVTLSCEQNLNHDAMYWYRQDPGQGLRLIYYSQIVNDFQKGDIAEGYSVSREKKESFPLTVTSAQKNPTAFYLCASSVDSSGANVLTFGAGSRLTVL.

This clone appeared many times. The CDR3 end is not reached by the read, which stops 3 residues before it; the germline J gene fills it in. V and J are TRBV20-1 and TRBJ2-4; D is perhaps TRBD2 (6 bases). The V end lost 2 bases, the J end lost 0 bases, and 11 bases lay between the germline ends. The germline gives CDR1 DFQATT, CDR2 SNEGSKA (reference sequence). This CDR3 region has 15 residues. The CDR3 sequence: CSARPSGLAKNIQYF. The sequenced CDR3 bases are TGCAGTGCTAGACCGAGCGGGCTAGCCAAAAACATT.

About this clone: The read falls 3 residues short of the CDR3 end, and the missing part is taken from the germline J gene. The chain uses TRBV2 and TRBJ1-4; 10 bases fit TRBD1. The CDR3 is made up of 13 amino acids. The V segment lost 6 bases and the J segment 8 bases; nucleotides outside the gene matches: 3. CDR1 SNHLY and CDR2 FYNNEI come from the germline V gene. The chain's CDR3 is CASRGQGEEKLFF. The sequenced CDR3 bases are TGTGCCAGCAGAGGACAGGGGGAAGAAAAA.

This clone was counted a few times. The DNA ends 3 residues before the CDR3 does, and the rest of the CDR3 is filled in from the germline J gene. V and J are TRBV6-2 or TRBV6-3 and TRBJ2-7; tentative D call: TRBD1 (5 bases). The length of the CDR3 is 16 residues. V was cut by 0 bases and J by 4 bases, with 16 bases left in between. The germline CDR1 and CDR2 sequences are MNHEY and SVGEGT. The CDR3 DNA, read in part, is TGTGCCAGCAGTTACTCATCGGTCGCAGGGCAGTACGAG. It translates to CASSYSSVAGQYE. The full CDR3 protein is CASSYSSVAGQYEQYF.

This clone showed up just a few times. Read sequence stops 3 residues before the CDR3 end, and the germline J gene provides the missing end. The chain combines TRBV7-9 with TRBJ1-1, with a possible D match to TRBD1 (6 bases). The CDR3 is 15 residues long. CDR1 SEHNR and CDR2 FQNEAQ come from the germline V gene (reference sequence). Between the trimmed V and J ends, which lost 5 bases and 4 bases, there was a span of 17 bases. The CDR3 bases that were read are TGTGCCAGCAGCCCGAACAGGGTAGGGTTCACTGAA. Translation gives CASSPNRVGFTE. The full CDR3 is CASSPNRVGFTEAFF.

Remarks on this clone: The read is 3 residues too short to cover the CDR3 end, so that end is filled in from the germline J gene. The genes are TRBV7-2 and TRBJ2-2; 8 positions match TRBD1. Trimming at V came to 4 bases and at J to 5 bases, leaving 6 bases not matched to a gene. The germline V gene encodes CDR1 SGHTA and CDR2 FQGNSA. This CDR3 has 15 amino acids. CDR3 protein: CASSSRTGHTGELFF. CDR3 DNA, as far as it was read: TGTGCCAGCAGCTCTCGGACAGGGCATACCGGGGAG.

This clone was observed a few times. The CDR3 end falls 3 residues outside the read, so it is completed with the germline J gene. This chain connects TRBV19 to TRBJ1-2, with D perhaps TRBD1 (6 bases). CDR3 length equals 13 residues. Germline V CDR1 and CDR2: LNHDA, SQIVND (reference sequence). The CDR3 is CASETRDKKSYTF. The sequenced part of the CDR3 DNA is TGTGCCAGTGAAACCCGGGACAAAAAGAGC. The whole variable domain, filled in from reference TRBV19 and TRBJ1-2, reads DGGITQSPKYLFRKEGQNVTLSCEQNLNHDAMYWYRQDPGQGLRLIYYSQIVNDFQKGDIAEGYSVSREKKESFPLTVTSAQKNPTAFYLCASETRDKKSYTFGSGTRLTVV.

On this clone: Sequence at one end of the junction differs from germline and may be a read error. The read terminates 3 residues before the CDR3 end, so the remaining end is supplied by the germline J gene. Other DNA sequences of this sample code for an identical CDR3. V usage is TRBV18 and J usage is TRBJ1-5, with 9 bases matching TRBD1. Per the germline V gene, CDR1 is KGHSH and CDR2 is LQKENI. This CDR3 region has 13 residues. The CDR3 reads CASSRDRDQPQHF. The part of the CDR3 DNA that was read is TGTGCTAGCTCACGGGACAGGGATCAGCCC.

This clone was detected a few times. The read is 3 residues too short to cover the CDR3 end, so that end is filled in from the germline J gene. This chain joins TRBV20-1 and TRBJ2-7; 9 bases align to TRBD2. Germline CDR1 reads DFQATT; CDR2 reads SNEGSKA (reference sequence). With 0 bases clipped from V and 6 bases from J, the junction kept 12 bases outside the gene matches. CDR3 size: 16 residues. The CDR3 region is CSARDSGRGGLSEQYF. The DNA read from the CDR3 is TGCAGTGCTAGAGATTCGGGGCGGGGGGGCCTATCCGAG.

This clone was picked up a small number of times. The CDR3 extends 3 residues past the end of the read, so its final part is completed from the germline J gene. The rearrangement uses TRBV6-2 or TRBV6-3 and TRBJ2-7, with D perhaps TRBD2 (5 bases). The V gene lost 7 bases and the J gene lost 3 bases, with 10 bases spanning the gap. The CDR3 sequence is 12 residues long. Germline CDR1 is MNHEY and CDR2 is SVGEGT. The part of the CDR3 DNA that was read is TGTGCCAGCACCCCGGGGTACTACGAG. As protein: CASTPGYYE. The whole CDR3 reads CASTPGYYEQYF.

This clone was found many times. The DNA ends 3 residues before the CDR3 does, and the rest of the CDR3 is filled in from the germline J gene. This sequence joins TRBV23-1 and TRBJ2-6, with D maybe TRBD2 (5 bases). TRBV23-1 counts as an open reading frame of uncertain function. The V gene lost 1 base and the J gene lost 7 bases, with 14 bases spanning the gap. The CDR3 consists of 16 residues. This CDR3 reads CASSQFVLARANVLTF. The CDR3 bases that were read are TGCGCCAGCAGTCAATTTGTGTTAGCGAGAGCCAACGTC.

This clone was picked up many times. The missing CDR3 end, 3 residues past where the read stops, is filled in from the germline J gene. The chain uses TRBV5-1 and TRBJ2-7; D ambiguous. Germline CDR1 and CDR2: SGHRS and YFSETQ. V was trimmed by 4 bases and J by 5 bases, leaving 16 bases between them. The CDR3 consists of 14 residues. The CDR3 loop reads CASSLRQESDEQYF. CDR3 DNA, as far as it was read: TGCGCCAGCAGCCTGCGACAAGAAAGTGACGAG.

In the case of this clone: With the read ending 3 residues before the CDR3 end, the germline J gene is used to fill in that end. V is TRBV20-1 and J is TRBJ2-3; no clear D gene. The CDR3 extends over 12 amino acids. Germline V lookup: CDR1 DFQATT, CDR2 SNEGSKA (reference sequence). Deletions cut 1 base from V and 3 bases from J, with 5 bases between. The CDR3 region is CSARAPTDTQYF. The covered CDR3 bases are TGCAGTGCTAGAGCCCCTACAGATACG.

Concerning this clone itself: The CDR3 end is not reached by the read, which stops 3 residues before it; the germline J gene fills it in. The rearrangement joins TRBV2 to TRBJ2-7; D not resolved. The CDR3 is 12 residues long. The germline gives CDR1 SNHLY, CDR2 FYNNEI. Trimming removed 6 bases at V and 3 bases at J, with 9 bases between. This CDR3 is CASSLRDYEQYF. The sequenced CDR3 bases are TGTGCCAGCAGCCTGCGAGACTACGAG.

This clone was recorded many times. Sequencing ends 3 residues short of the CDR3 end; the germline J gene provides the rest. V is TRBV2 and J is TRBJ1-2, with D possibly being TRBD1 (5 bases). CDR3 size: 14 residues. Germline CDR1 SNHLY, CDR2 FYNNEI. Trimming removed 7 bases at V and 0 bases at J, with 12 bases between. CDR3 DNA (partial): TGTGCCAGCACAGGGAAATTAACTAACTATGGC. As protein: CASTGKLTNYG. The entire CDR3 sequence reads CASTGKLTNYGYTF.

Details on this clone: The DNA ends 3 residues before the CDR3 does, and the rest of the CDR3 is filled in from the germline J gene. V and J are TRBV18 and TRBJ2-6; 11 bases fit TRBD1. The germline gives CDR1 KGHSH, CDR2 LQKENI. This CDR3 contains 20 residues. The J segment lost 2 bases and the V segment lost 3 bases, leaving 12 bases of the junction unmatched. The CDR3 protein is CASSPYSTAGQGAGANVLTF. The sequenced part of the CDR3 DNA is TGTGCCAGCTCACCGTATAGTACCGCGGGACAGGGGGCTGGGGCCAACGTC. The full variable domain, in which reference TRBV18 and TRBJ2-6 provide the parts outside the CDR3, is NAGVMQNPRHLVRRRGQEARLRCSPMKGHSHVYWYRQLPEEGLKFMVYLQKENIIDESGMPKERFSAEFPKEGPSILRIQQVVRGDSAAYFCASSPYSTAGQGAGANVLTFGAGSRLTVL.

In regard to this clone: The CDR3 is cut off 3 residues early in the read; its end comes from the germline J gene. The chain links TRBV5-1 to TRBJ2-7; 7 nucleotides match TRBD1. CDR3 length equals 15 residues. The germline V gene encodes CDR1 SGHRS and CDR2 YFSETQ. Trimming at V came to 0 bases and at J to 5 bases, leaving 8 bases not matched to a gene. Here the CDR3 reads CASSLALGQTNEQYF. The covered CDR3 bases are TGCGCCAGCAGCTTGGCCCTGGGACAGACTAACGAG. The full variable domain, its missing parts supplied by reference TRBV5-1 and TRBJ2-7, is KAGVTQTPRYLIKTRGQQVTLSCSPISGHRSVSWYQQTPGQGLQFLFEYFSETQRNKGNFPGRFSGRQFSNSRSEMNVSTLELGDSALYLCASSLALGQTNEQYFGPGTRLTVT.

Regarding this clone: The read stops 3 residues short of the end of the CDR3; the missing end is completed from the germline J gene. V and J are TRBV7-9 and TRBJ2-3; TRBD1 might be the D (5 bases). Trimming shortened V by 4 bases and J by 3 bases, and 14 bases separated the two germline ends. The CDR3 is 15 amino acids. Per germline, CDR1 SEHNR and CDR2 FQNEAQ (reference sequence). The sequenced CDR3 bases are TGTGCCAGCAGCTCTTCAGGGTTTGTGACAGATACG. It specifies CASSSSGFVTDT. The full-length CDR3 reads as CASSSSGFVTDTQYF.

This clone was picked up a small number of times. The read gets to within 3 residues of the CDR3 end, and the germline J gene fills in the rest. The genes are TRBV7-9 and TRBJ2-4; no definite D call. V lost 5 bases to trimming and J lost 8 bases, with 7 bases between them. CDR3 length equals 11 residues. Germline CDR1 is SEHNR and CDR2 is FQNEAQ (reference sequence). The CDR3 region is CASSQWYIQYF. The DNA read from the CDR3 is TGTGCCAGCAGCCAGTGGTACATT.

Concerning this clone: Read coverage stops 3 residues before the CDR3 terminus; the germline J gene supplies the remainder. The chain employs TRBV7-6 and TRBJ2-7, with 9 bases that match TRBD1. The V gene's germline CDR1 is SGHVS and CDR2 FNYEAQ. The V segment lost 5 bases and the J segment 0 bases; nucleotides outside the gene matches: 2. This CDR3 spans 14 amino acids. This CDR3 reads CASSQTGGSYEQYF. The sequenced part of the CDR3 DNA is TGTGCCAGCAGCCAGACAGGGGGCTCCTACGAG.

The sample holds many counts of this clone. The read is 3 residues too short to cover the CDR3 end, so that end is filled in from the germline J gene. The chain links TRBV29-1 to TRBJ2-7, with D uncertain. The germline V gene has CDR1 SQVTM and CDR2 ANQGSEA. The CDR3 spans 13 residues. The V end lost 1 base, the J end lost 0 bases, and 7 bases lay between the germline ends. Here the CDR3 reads CSVEVGGSYEQYF. The CDR3 bases that were read are TGCAGCGTTGAAGTCGGCGGCTCCTACGAG.